Following are 32 T cell receptor beta chains from one sample sequenced in a study of T cells of healthy individuals (dated by TCRdb to between 2018 and 2020). To prepare the library, 5' RACE was applied. This sample was sequenced with an Illumina MiSeq. The raw public data were reprocessed by TCRdb itself: fastp quality trimming at Q25, MiXCR clonotype calling, in-frame beta chains only. Under each unique CDR3 protein, matching rows form one entry showing the most common genes and DNA. This sample lists around 100,000 distinct CDR3 sequences; around 17% were detected once. Jointly, the top ten make up around 6.4% of the sample. These TCRs come from a human donor in good health.

This clonotype showed up just a few times. The gene calls are TRBV18 and TRBJ2-7; 8 bases align to TRBD1. CDR1 is KGHSH, CDR2 LQKENI, per germline. The CDR3 consists of 15 residues. The ends lost 1 base at V and 2 bases at J; junction bases unmatched: 4. CDR3 DNA: TGTGCCAGCTCACCACGGACAGGGTTCGCCTACGAGCAGTACTTC. Amino acids: CASSPRTGFAYEQYF. The full variable domain, in which reference TRBV18 and TRBJ2-7 provide the parts outside the CDR3, is NAGVMQNPRHLVRRRGQEARLRCSPMKGHSHVYWYRQLPEEGLKFMVYLQKENIIDESGMPKERFSAEFPKEGPSILRIQQVVRGDSAAYFCASSPRTGFAYEQYFGPGTRLTVT.

The CDR3 DNA reads as TGTGCCAGCAGTTACAGGACCCAGGTCTTAGAACAGCCCCAGCATTTT. As protein: CASSYRTQVLEQPQHF. The chain recombines TRBV6-6 with TRBJ1-5, with no clear D. This CDR3 contains 16 residues. CDR1 is MNHNY and CDR2 is SVGAGI in the germline V gene (reference sequence). Trimming pared 2 bases from V and 7 bases from J, leaving 18 bases between.

V usage is TRBV6-2 or TRBV6-3 and J usage is TRBJ1-5; a weak D match, TRBD1 (6 bases). CDR3 length: 18 residues. The germline V gene has CDR1 MNHEY and CDR2 SVGEGT. V lost 5 bases and J lost 0, with 20 bases in between. The DNA for the CDR3 is TGTGCCAGCAGTCATCCGGGACACATGATCTATAGCAATCAGCCCCAGCATTTT. It codes for CASSHPGHMIYSNQPQHF.

The J gene is TRBJ1-2, the V gene TRBV12-3 or TRBV12-4; 8 bases line up with TRBD1. V trimming: 7 bases; J trimming: 3 bases; junction bases outside the gene matches: 19. The CDR3 totals 18 residues. The CDR3 reads CASTGRVWAGGADYGYTF. The CDR3 nucleotides are TGTGCCAGCACCGGAAGGGTGTGGGCAGGGGGCGCAGACTATGGCTACACCTTC.

There are a few counts of this clonotype. V usage is TRBV7-6 and J usage is TRBJ2-2; TRBD1 agrees at 7 bases. CDR1 and CDR2 (germline): SGHVS, FNYEAQ. V lost 5 bases to trimming and J lost 5 bases; unmatched junction nucleotides: 11. This CDR3 region has 16 residues. The CDR3 bases are TGTGCCAGCAGCACCGGGGACAGAAGAGATACCGGGGAGCTGTTTTTT. Translated, it gives CASSTGDRRDTGELFF. The whole variable domain, remainder taken from reference TRBV7-6 and TRBJ2-2, is GAGVSQSPRYKVTKRGQDVALRCDPISGHVSLYWYRQALGQGPEFLTYFNYEAQQDKSGLPNDRFSAERPEGSISTLTIQRTEQRDSAMYRCASSTGDRRDTGELFFGEGSRLTVL.

This clonotype was observed many times. J is TRBJ2-5 and V is TRBV12-3 or TRBV12-4; 8 nucleotides line up with TRBD1. The junction had 6 bases not matched to a gene; V was cut back by 5 bases and J by 4 bases. The CDR3 is made up of 14 amino acids. CDR3 sequence: CASSPGQGGETQYF. Written as DNA, the CDR3 is TGTGCCAGCAGTCCTGGACAGGGTGGAGAGACCCAGTACTTC.

This clonotype was recorded at least ten times. The chain links TRBV21-1 to TRBJ1-4; the table calls TRBD1, which could not be checked here. TRBV21-1 is listed as a pseudogene. The CDR3 extends over 15 amino acids. CDR3 loop: CASSICRDPDEKLFF. CDR3 DNA sequence: TGTGCCAGCAGCATCTGCAGGGACCCCGATGAAAAACTGTTTTTT.

This clonotype has only a few counts. The V call is TRBV28, the J call TRBJ1-5; D gene ambiguous. V shed 3 bases and J shed 4 bases, with 10 bases lying between them. The CDR3 covers 14 residues. Germline lookup yields CDR1 MDHEN and CDR2 SYDVKM. This CDR3 is CASSFWSGNQPQHF. Here the CDR3 DNA reads TGTGCCAGCAGTTTTTGGTCGGGGAATCAGCCCCAGCATTTT.

This clonotype was seen only a few times. The chain joins TRBV9 to TRBJ1-4; a weak D match, TRBD1 (6 bases). The CDR3 has 15 residues. Germline V gene lookup returns CDR1 SGDLS and CDR2 YYNGEE. Trimming shortened V by 3 bases and J by 6 bases, and 15 bases separated the two germline ends. The CDR3 DNA follows: TGTGCCAGCAGCGAGGGGTACAGGGAGGATGAAAAACTGTTTTTT. This encodes CASSEGYREDEKLFF. The entire variable domain, with the rest obtained from reference TRBV9 and TRBJ1-4, is as follows: DSGVTQTPKHLITATGQRVTLRCSPRSGDLSVYWYQQSLDQGLQFLIQYYNGEERAKGNILERFSAQQFPDLHSELNLSSLELGDSALYFCASSEGYREDEKLFFGSGTQLSVL.

The chain joins TRBV20-1 to TRBJ2-1; unclear D gene. Germline CDR1 reads DFQATT; CDR2 reads SNEGSKA (reference sequence). V lost 3 bases and J lost 12, with 21 bases in between. The CDR3 totals 14 residues. The CDR3 sequence is CSASQASNPLGQFF. The CDR3 DNA sequence: TGCAGTGCTAGTCAGGCTAGTAACCCCTTGGGGCAGTTCTTC.

The chain recombines TRBV19 with TRBJ2-5; TRBD2 agrees at 13 bases. J gave up 3 bases and V 3 bases, and 4 bases lay outside the gene matches. Germline CDR1 and CDR2: LNHDA and SQIVND (reference sequence). CDR3 length equals 16 residues. CDR3 in amino acids: CASSIFGLAGEETQYF. In nucleotides, the CDR3 is TGTGCCAGTAGTATCTTCGGACTAGCGGGGGAAGAGACCCAGTACTTC.

This clonotype showed up just a few times. The chain links TRBV6-2 or TRBV6-3 to TRBJ2-7, with unresolved D. CDR1 is MNHEY, CDR2 SVGEGT, per germline. This CDR3 is 12 amino acids long. V lost 6 bases and J lost 7, with 13 bases in between. The CDR3 spells CASSGRAWEQYF. CDR3 in DNA: TGTGCCAGCAGCGGCCGGGCCTGGGAGCAGTACTTC.

This clonotype was recorded at least ten times. This chain joins TRBV6-5 and TRBJ2-7, with a weak D call TRBD2 (5 bases). Germline CDR1 MNHEY, CDR2 SVGAGI. Trimming left V 6 bases short and J 12 bases short, with 12 bases between. The CDR3 totals 10 residues. The DNA for the CDR3 is TGTGCCAGCAGCCAAGGGAGAAGGTACTTC. It yields the protein CASSQGRRYF.

The V gene is TRBV28, the J gene TRBJ2-1; the match to TRBD2 covers 10 bases. The CDR3 loop spans 15 amino acids. Germline CDR1 is MDHEN and CDR2 is SYDVKM. V lost 6 bases, J lost 8 bases, and 10 bases stayed unmatched. The CDR3 sequence is CASRIQSGRADEQFF. The CDR3 DNA sequence: TGTGCCAGCAGGATCCAAAGCGGGAGGGCCGATGAGCAGTTCTTC.

The rearrangement links TRBV12-3 or TRBV12-4 to TRBJ1-5; D not certain. This CDR3 has 13 residues. Trimming shortened V by 2 bases and J by 6 bases, and 8 bases separated the two germline ends. The CDR3 is CASSLMGPQPQHF. CDR3 in DNA: TGTGCCAGCAGTTTAATGGGTCCTCAGCCCCAGCATTTT.

CDR3 coding DNA: TGTGCCAGCAGCAGCTCCGGACTAGCGGGGCGGTACGAGCAGTACTTC. Its translation: CASSSSGLAGRYEQYF. The chain employs TRBV28 and TRBJ2-7; the match to TRBD2 covers 12 bases. CDR1 and CDR2 from the germline V gene are MDHEN and SYDVKM. The CDR3 sequence is 16 residues long. J lost 4 bases, V lost 6 bases, and 10 bases had no gene match.

This clonotype was recorded many times. The CDR3: CASSQDWRGGVSSTDTQYF. The CDR3 DNA reads TGCGCCAGCAGCCAAGATTGGAGGGGGGGGGTTTCTAGCACAGATACGCAGTATTTT. The rearrangement joins TRBV4-1 to TRBJ2-3, with D perhaps TRBD2 (7 bases). The germline V and J ends were trimmed by 0 bases and 0 bases, with 19 bases remaining between them. Germline-derived CDR1 and CDR2 are MGHRA and YSYEKL. There are 19 residues in the CDR3.

J is TRBJ2-3 and V is TRBV6-2 or TRBV6-3; D gene unclear. Trimming stripped 6 bases from V and 6 bases from J, with 13 bases between. The CDR3 length is 13 residues. Per germline, CDR1 MNHEY and CDR2 SVGEGT. In DNA form, the CDR3 reads TGTGCCAGCAGGTCAGTGCGCGTGGATACGCAGTATTTT. It encodes CASRSVRVDTQYF.

The V gene is TRBV5-8, the J gene TRBJ2-1, with no clear D. Germline CDR1 reads SGHTS; CDR2 reads YDEGEE. The CDR3 totals 13 residues. V was cut by 6 bases and J by 1 base, with 8 bases left in between. CDR3 DNA sequence: TGTGCCAGCATAATAGGGTCCTACAATGAGCAGTTCTTC. As protein: CASIIGSYNEQFF.

This clonotype was detected ten times or more. V and J are TRBV6-2 or TRBV6-3 and TRBJ2-2, with D hard to call. Germline lookup yields CDR1 MNHEY and CDR2 SVGEGT. The CDR3 length is 14 residues. V was pared by 7 bases and J by 7 bases, with 16 bases between. Written as DNA, the CDR3 is TGTGCCAGCACTCTCACCCCCGCCAGCGGGGAGCTGTTTTTT. Its translation is CASTLTPASGELFF.

This clonotype was found a few times. The chain has TRBV6-1 and TRBJ1-3; D remains unclear. Germline CDR1 reads MNHNS; CDR2 reads SASEGT. The CDR3 has 15 residues. Deletions cut 1 base from V and 0 bases from J, with 7 bases between. The CDR3 DNA reads as TGTGCCAGCAGTGAAGACGGAGGCTCTGGAAACACCATATATTTT. Translated: CASSEDGGSGNTIYF.

A few counts support this clonotype. This chain uses TRBV7-2 with TRBJ2-3; perhaps D is TRBD1 or TRBD2 (6 bases each). The germline gives CDR1 SGHTA, CDR2 FQGNSA. The CDR3 covers 15 residues. Trimming removed 2 bases at V and 4 bases at J, with 13 bases between. CDR3 amino acids: CASSLPGRGPDTQYF. CDR3 sequence (DNA): TGTGCCAGCAGCTTACCGGGACGGGGGCCAGATACGCAGTATTTT.

The rearrangement joins TRBV9 to TRBJ2-3; D gene ambiguous. The CDR3 consists of 15 residues. Germline V lookup: CDR1 SGDLS, CDR2 YYNGEE. The V gene lost 0 bases and the J gene lost 0 bases, with 8 bases spanning the gap. CDR3: CASSVAPTSTDTQYF. The CDR3 region has the DNA TGTGCCAGCAGCGTAGCTCCAACAAGCACAGATACGCAGTATTTT.

About this clonotype itself: The junction does not match germline at one end; this may be a read error. V and J are TRBV11-3 and TRBJ2-1; possibly TRBD1 for D (5 bases). The CDR3 is made up of 14 amino acids. Germline CDR1 reads SGHNT; CDR2 reads YENEEA. The CDR3 DNA is TGTGCCAACAGCTTAGTTCAGGGATCGGATGAGCAGTTCTTC. Its protein is CANSLVQGSDEQFF.

The V call is TRBV20-1, the J call TRBJ1-2; a weak D match, TRBD1 (6 bases). Between the trimmed V and J ends, which lost 0 bases and 6 bases, there was a span of 11 bases. Germline V gene lookup returns CDR1 DFQATT and CDR2 SNEGSKA (reference sequence). The CDR3 loop spans 13 amino acids. This CDR3 is CSARDGTPNGYTF. CDR3 nucleotides: TGCAGTGCTAGAGACGGGACACCTAATGGCTACACCTTC.

This clonotype was counted only a few times. This chain joins TRBV5-1 and TRBJ2-3; TRBD2 agrees at 8 bases. The V gene end was trimmed by 3 bases and the J gene end by 0 bases; junction bases not matched to a gene: 3. This CDR3 is built from 15 residues. Per germline, CDR1 SGHRS and CDR2 YFSETQ. CDR3: CASSSGGGSTDTQYF. In DNA form, the CDR3 reads TGCGCCAGCAGCTCGGGAGGGGGAAGCACAGATACGCAGTATTTT.

This clonotype has ten or more counts. The rearrangement joins TRBV27 to TRBJ1-5; D possibly corresponds to TRBD1 (6 bases). V gave up 6 bases and J gave up 7 bases, with 16 bases separating them. Germline values: CDR1 MNHEY, CDR2 SMNVEV (reference sequence). The CDR3 consists of 14 residues. The CDR3 protein is CASRAQGGGQPQHF. The CDR3 coding sequence is TGTGCCAGCAGGGCACAGGGCGGAGGACAGCCCCAGCATTTT.

This clonotype was recorded a few times. The chain combines TRBV19 with TRBJ1-5, with 8 nucleotides matching TRBD1. CDR3 length: 15 amino acids. In germline, CDR1 is LNHDA, CDR2 SQIVND (reference sequence). Losses at the gene ends were 4 bases for V and 3 bases for J; bases not matched to a gene: 5. Written as DNA, the CDR3 is TGTGCCAGTAGTAAACAGGGGGTCACCAATCAGCCCCAGCATTTT. Amino acids: CASSKQGVTNQPQHF.

The table lists this clonotype with many counts. The rearrangement uses TRBV4-2 and TRBJ1-5; perhaps TRBD1 as D (5 bases). Deletions cut 3 bases from V and 4 bases from J, with 16 bases between. This CDR3 is built from 16 residues. Germline-derived CDR1 and CDR2 are LGHNA and YNFKEQ. CDR3: CASSQIVQGPNQPQHF. The CDR3 region has the DNA TGTGCCAGCAGCCAGATAGTCCAGGGACCAAATCAGCCCCAGCATTTT.

V is TRBV7-3 and J is TRBJ1-1; 8 nucleotides align to TRBD1. Looked up from germline, CDR1 is SGHTA and CDR2 is FQGTGA. J lost 5 bases, V lost 5 bases, and 7 bases had no gene match. This CDR3 spans 14 amino acids. DNA of the CDR3: TGTGCCAGCAGCCCCGGACAGGGATCGACTGAAGCTTTCTTT. Amino acids: CASSPGQGSTEAFF.

The chain employs TRBV7-6 and TRBJ1-5; a possible D gene is TRBD1 (5 bases). Germline V CDR1 and CDR2: SGHVS, FNYEAQ. The V and J ends lost 0 bases and 6 bases respectively, with 12 bases between them. The CDR3 spans 15 residues. The CDR3 is CASSLALGDGQPQHF. The CDR3 bases are TGTGCCAGCAGCTTAGCGTTAGGGGACGGTCAGCCCCAGCATTTT.

This clonotype occurred many times. The chain carries TRBV19 and TRBJ2-6; perhaps TRBD1 as D (6 bases). V was trimmed by 5 bases and J by 2 bases, leaving 10 bases between them. Germline CDR1 is LNHDA and CDR2 is SQIVND (reference sequence). The CDR3 contains 15 residues. CDR3 DNA: TGTGCCAGTAGTTTCCGACAGGCTGGGGCCAACGTCCTGACTTTC. Protein: CASSFRQAGANVLTF.